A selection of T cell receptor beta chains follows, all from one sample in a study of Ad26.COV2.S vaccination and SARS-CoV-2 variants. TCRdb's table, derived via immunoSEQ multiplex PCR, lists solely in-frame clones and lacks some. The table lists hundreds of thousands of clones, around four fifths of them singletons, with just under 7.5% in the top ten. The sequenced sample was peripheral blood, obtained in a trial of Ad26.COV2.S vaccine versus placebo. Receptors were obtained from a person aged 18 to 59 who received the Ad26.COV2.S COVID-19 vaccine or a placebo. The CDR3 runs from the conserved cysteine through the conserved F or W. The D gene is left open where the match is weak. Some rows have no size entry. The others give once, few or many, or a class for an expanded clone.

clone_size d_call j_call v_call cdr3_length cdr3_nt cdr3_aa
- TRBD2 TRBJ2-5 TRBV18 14 TGTGCCAGCTCACCGATGGCGGGGGGAGAGACCCAGTACTTC CASSPMAGGETQYF
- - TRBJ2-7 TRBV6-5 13 TGTGCCAGCAGCCCCCGGCGGTTCAGCGAGCAGTACTTC CASSPRRFSEQYF
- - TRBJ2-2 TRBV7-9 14 TGTGCCAGCAGCCCCAACACGAACACCGGGGAGCTGTTTTTT CASSPNTNTGELFF
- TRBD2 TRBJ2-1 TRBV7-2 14 TGTGCCAGCAGCTTCGGGGGGGCCTACAATGAGCAGTTCTTC CASSFGGAYNEQFF
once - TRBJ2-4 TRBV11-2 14 TGTGCCAGCAGCCCTTCTTTAGAGGCGAACATTCAGTACTTC CASSPSLEANIQYF
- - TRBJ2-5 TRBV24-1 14 TGTGCCACCAGTGGCGCTTACGCTCCTAAGACCCAGTACTTC CATSGAYAPKTQYF
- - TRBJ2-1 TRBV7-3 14 TGTGCCAGCAGCTGGCGGGGCCCCTACAATGAGCAGTTCTTC CASSWRGPYNEQFF
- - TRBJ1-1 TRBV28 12 TGTGCCAGCAGTTTCCAGACAGGTGAAGCTTTCTTT CASSFQTGEAFF
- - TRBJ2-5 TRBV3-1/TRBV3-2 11 TGTGCCAGCAGCCAAATAGAGACCCAGTACTTC CASSQIETQYF
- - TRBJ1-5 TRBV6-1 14 TGTGCCAGCAGTGAACTTTATAGCAATCAGCCCCAGCATTTT CASSELYSNQPQHF
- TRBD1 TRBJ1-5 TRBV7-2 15 TGTGCCAGCAGCTTAGACAGGGGTAGGGGTCAGCCCCAGCATTTT CASSLDRGRGQPQHF
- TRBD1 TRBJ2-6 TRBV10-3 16 TGTGCCATCAGGGGGGACAGATTCTCTGGGGCCAACGTCCTGACTTTC CAIRGDRFSGANVLTF
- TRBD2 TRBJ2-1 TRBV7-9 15 TGTGCCAGCAGCTTTGAACTAGCGGGGGTTCTTCCACAGTTCTTC CASSFELAGVLPQFF
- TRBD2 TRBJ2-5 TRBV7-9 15 TGTGCCAGCAGCTGGTCGACTAGCTTGGGAGAGACCCAGTACTTC CASSWSTSLGETQYF
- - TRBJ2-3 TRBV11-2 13 TGTGCCAGCAGCTCCGACTTCGGAGATACGCAGTATTTT CASSSDFGDTQYF
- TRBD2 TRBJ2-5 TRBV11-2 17 TGTGCCAGCAGCTACACTTCCGGGACTAGCGGGTGGGAGACCCAGTACTTC CASSYTSGTSGWETQYF
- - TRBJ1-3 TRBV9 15 TGTGCCAGCAGCGTAGGATGGGGGACTGGAAACACCATATATTTT CASSVGWGTGNTIYF
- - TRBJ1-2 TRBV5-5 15 TGTGCCAGCAGCTTACAGGGCATAAGTAACTATGGCTACACCTTC CASSLQGISNYGYTF
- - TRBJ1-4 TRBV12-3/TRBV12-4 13 TGTGCCAGCAGTTTAGTGATTAATGAAAAACTGTTTTTT CASSLVINEKLFF
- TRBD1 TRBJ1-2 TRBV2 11 TGTGCCAGCAGGGAGACAGGGTTCCACACCTTC CASRETGFHTF
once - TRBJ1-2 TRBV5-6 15 TGTGCCAGCAGCTTGGTGGCAGGTGGTAAGAATGGCTACACCTTC CASSLVAGGKNGYTF
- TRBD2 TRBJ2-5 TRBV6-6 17 TGTGCCAGCAGTCCCCGACTAGCGGGAGTGGGTGGGGAGACCCAGTACTTC CASSPRLAGVGGETQYF
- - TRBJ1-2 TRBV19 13 TGTGCCAGTAGTACGGCAGGGGTAGGCGGCTACACCTTC CASSTAGVGGYTF
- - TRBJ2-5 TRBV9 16 TGTGCCAGCAGCCCCCGACCGCCCGGGGGCGAAGAGACCCAGTACTTC CASSPRPPGGEETQYF
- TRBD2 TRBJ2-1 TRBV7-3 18 TGTGCCAGCAGCCTCCTAGGCCTACTAGCGGAGACCTACAATGAGCAGTTCTTC CASSLLGLLAETYNEQFF
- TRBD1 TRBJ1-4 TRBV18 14 TGTGCCAGCTCACCGGGACAGTACACTGAAAAACTGTTTTTT CASSPGQYTEKLFF
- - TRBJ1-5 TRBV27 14 TGTGCCAGCAGTTTATCAGGGTGGGGTCAGCCCCAGCATTTT CASSLSGWGQPQHF
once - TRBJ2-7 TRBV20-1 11 TGCAGTGCTAGAGGACCCTACGAGCAGTACTTC CSARGPYEQYF
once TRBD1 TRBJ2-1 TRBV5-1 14 TGCGCCAGCAGCCACGGGACAGAAGACAATGAGCAGTTCTTC CASSHGTEDNEQFF
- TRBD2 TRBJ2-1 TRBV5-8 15 TGTGCCAGCAGCCCCGGGACACTTAGCGGGGCTGAGCAGTTCTTC CASSPGTLSGAEQFF
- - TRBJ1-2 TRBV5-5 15 TGTGCCAGCAGCTCATCAGGGAGGGGACCCTATGGCTACACCTTC CASSSSGRGPYGYTF
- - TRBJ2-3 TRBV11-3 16 TGTGCCAGCAGCTCGCCGTACGACACTAGCTCAGATACGCAGTATTTT CASSSPYDTSSDTQYF
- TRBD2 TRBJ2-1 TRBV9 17 TGTGCCAGCACCGACTCGACCACCGGGGGAGGGGACAATGAGCAGTTCTTC CASTDSTTGGGDNEQFF
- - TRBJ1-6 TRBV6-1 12 TGTGCCAGCAGTGAGGGGAATTCACCCCTCCACTTT CASSEGNSPLHF
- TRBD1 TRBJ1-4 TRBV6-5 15 TGTGCCAGCAGTTACTCGACAGGGGTCGGGGAAAAACTGTTTTTT CASSYSTGVGEKLFF
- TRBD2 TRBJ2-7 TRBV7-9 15 TGTGCCAGCAGCATAGCGGGGGAAAAGGGCTACGAGCAGTACTTC CASSIAGEKGYEQYF
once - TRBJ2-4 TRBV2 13 TGTGCCAGCAAAGGGACGCGGAGGGACATTCAGTACTTC CASKGTRRDIQYF
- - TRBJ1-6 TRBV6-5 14 TGTGCCAGCCAAGAGAGCTCCTATAATTCACCCCTCCACTTT CASQESSYNSPLHF
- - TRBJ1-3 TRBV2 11 TGTGCCAGCAGTTATGACAGGCCCATATATTTT CASSYDRPIYF
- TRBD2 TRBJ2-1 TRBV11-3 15 TGTGCCAGCAGCTCCGGGACTAGCGGGAGAGGTGAGCAGTTCTTC CASSSGTSGRGEQFF
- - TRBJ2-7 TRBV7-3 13 TGTGCCAGCAGCTTAGGTGGCCCCTACGAGCAGTACTTC CASSLGGPYEQYF
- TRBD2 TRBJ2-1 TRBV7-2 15 TGTGCCAGCAGCTCTGGGACTAGCGGGATGACTCAACCGTTCTTC CASSSGTSGMTQPFF
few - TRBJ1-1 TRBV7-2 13 TGTGCCAGCAGCTCAACATGGAACACTGAAGCTTTCTTT CASSSTWNTEAFF
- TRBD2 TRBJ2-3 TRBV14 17 TGTGCCAGCAGCCAAACGAGGTGGGGGAGGGGCACAGATACGCAGTATTTT CASSQTRWGRGTDTQYF
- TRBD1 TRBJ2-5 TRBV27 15 TGTGCCAGCAGTTTGGATCCGGGACAGGGTAAACCCCAGTACTTC CASSLDPGQGKPQYF